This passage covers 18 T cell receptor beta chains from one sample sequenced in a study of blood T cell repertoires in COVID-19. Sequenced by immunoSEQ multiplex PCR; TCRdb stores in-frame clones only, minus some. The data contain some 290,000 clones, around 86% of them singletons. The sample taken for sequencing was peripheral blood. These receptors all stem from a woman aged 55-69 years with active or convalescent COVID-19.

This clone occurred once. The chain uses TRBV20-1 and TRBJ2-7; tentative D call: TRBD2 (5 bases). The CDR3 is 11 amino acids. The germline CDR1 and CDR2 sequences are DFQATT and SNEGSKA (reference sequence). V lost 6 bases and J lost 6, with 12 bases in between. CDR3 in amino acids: CSAADYPEQYF. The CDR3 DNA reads TGCAGTGCGGCAGACTACCCCGAGCAGTACTTC.

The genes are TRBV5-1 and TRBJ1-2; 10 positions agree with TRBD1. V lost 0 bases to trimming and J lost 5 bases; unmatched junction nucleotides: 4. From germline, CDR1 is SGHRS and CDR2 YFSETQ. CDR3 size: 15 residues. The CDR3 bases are TGCGCCAGCAGCTTGGGGGACAGGGGCCGATATGGCTACACCTTC. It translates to CASSLGDRGRYGYTF.

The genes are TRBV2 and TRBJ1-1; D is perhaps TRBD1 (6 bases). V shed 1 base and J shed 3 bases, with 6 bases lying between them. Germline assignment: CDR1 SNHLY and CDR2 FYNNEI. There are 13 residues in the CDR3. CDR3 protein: CASSEGTDTEAFF. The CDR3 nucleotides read TGTGCCAGCAGTGAAGGGACAGACACTGAAGCTTTCTTT.

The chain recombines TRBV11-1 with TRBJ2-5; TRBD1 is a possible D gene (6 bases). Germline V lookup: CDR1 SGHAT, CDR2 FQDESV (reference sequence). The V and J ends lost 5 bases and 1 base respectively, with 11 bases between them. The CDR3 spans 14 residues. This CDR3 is CASSAGVSQETQYF. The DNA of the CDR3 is TGTGCCAGCAGCGCAGGGGTGTCCCAAGAGACCCAGTACTTC.

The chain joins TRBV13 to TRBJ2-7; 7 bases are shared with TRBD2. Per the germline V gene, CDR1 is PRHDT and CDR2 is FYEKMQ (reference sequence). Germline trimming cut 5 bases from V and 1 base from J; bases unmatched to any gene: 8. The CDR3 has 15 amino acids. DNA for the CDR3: TGTGCCAGCAGCCCCCCGGGGAGGGTATCCTACGAGCAGTACTTC. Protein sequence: CASSPPGRVSYEQYF.

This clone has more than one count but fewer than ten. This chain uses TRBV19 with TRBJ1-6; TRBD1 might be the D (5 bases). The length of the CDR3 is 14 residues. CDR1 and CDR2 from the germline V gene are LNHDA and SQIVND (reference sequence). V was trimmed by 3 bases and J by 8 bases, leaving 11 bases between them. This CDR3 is CASSITWGDSPLHF. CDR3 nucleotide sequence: TGTGCCAGTAGTATCACATGGGGCGATTCACCCCTCCACTTT. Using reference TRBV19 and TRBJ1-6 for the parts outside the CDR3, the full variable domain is DGGITQSPKYLFRKEGQNVTLSCEQNLNHDAMYWYRQDPGQGLRLIYYSQIVNDFQKGDIAEGYSVSREKKESFPLTVTSAQKNPTAFYLCASSITWGDSPLHFGNGTRLTVT.

CDR3 sequence: CASSQRGGVRSDEQFF. The CDR3 DNA is TGTGCCAGCAGCCAGAGAGGCGGTGTTCGGAGCGATGAGCAGTTCTTC. The chain combines TRBV2 with TRBJ2-1, with unresolved D. This CDR3 contains 16 residues. The germline V gene encodes CDR1 SNHLY and CDR2 FYNNEI. V was pared by 6 bases and J by 8 bases, with 23 bases between.

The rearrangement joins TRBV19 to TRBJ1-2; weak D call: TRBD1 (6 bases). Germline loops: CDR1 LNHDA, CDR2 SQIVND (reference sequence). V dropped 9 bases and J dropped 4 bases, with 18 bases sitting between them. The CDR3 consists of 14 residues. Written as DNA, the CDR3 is TGTGCCAGCGGCCAAGGTACAGGGTTCTATGGCTACACCTTC. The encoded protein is CASGQGTGFYGYTF. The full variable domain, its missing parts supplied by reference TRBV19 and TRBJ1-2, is DGGITQSPKYLFRKEGQNVTLSCEQNLNHDAMYWYRQDPGQGLRLIYYSQIVNDFQKGDIAEGYSVSREKKESFPLTVTSAQKNPTAFYLCASGQGTGFYGYTFGSGTRLTVV.

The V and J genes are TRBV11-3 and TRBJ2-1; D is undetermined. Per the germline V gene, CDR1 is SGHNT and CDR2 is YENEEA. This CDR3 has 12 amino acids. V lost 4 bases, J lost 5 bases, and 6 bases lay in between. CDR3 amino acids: CASSSSNNEQFF. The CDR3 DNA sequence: TGTGCCAGCAGCTCTAGTAACAATGAGCAGTTCTTC.

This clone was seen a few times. For the CDR3, the DNA is TGTGCCAGCAGTAGGTTTGACAGTGCAAATGAAGCTTTCTTT. It encodes CASSRFDSANEAFF. The chain is built from TRBV6-2 or TRBV6-3 and TRBJ1-1; D possibly corresponds to TRBD1 (5 bases). Germline V gene data show CDR1 as MNHEY and CDR2 as SVGEGT. The CDR3 sequence is 14 residues long. V was shortened by 5 bases and J by 7 bases, with 17 bases between the two germline ends.

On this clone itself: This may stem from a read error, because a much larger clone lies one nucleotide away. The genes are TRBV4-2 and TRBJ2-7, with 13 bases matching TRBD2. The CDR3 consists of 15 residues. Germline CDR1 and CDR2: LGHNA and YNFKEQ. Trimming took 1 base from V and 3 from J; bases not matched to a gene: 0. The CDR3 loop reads CASSQGTSGGYEQYF. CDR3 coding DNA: TGTGCCAGCAGCCAAGGGACTAGCGGGGGCTACGAGCAGTACTTC.

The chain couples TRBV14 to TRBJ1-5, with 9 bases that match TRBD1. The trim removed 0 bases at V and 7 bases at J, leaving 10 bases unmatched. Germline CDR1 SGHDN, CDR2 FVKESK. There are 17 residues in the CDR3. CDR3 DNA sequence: TGTGCCAGCAGCCAAGAAGGGCTCCGGGACAGGGCCCAGCCCCAGCATTTT. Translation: CASSQEGLRDRAQPQHF.

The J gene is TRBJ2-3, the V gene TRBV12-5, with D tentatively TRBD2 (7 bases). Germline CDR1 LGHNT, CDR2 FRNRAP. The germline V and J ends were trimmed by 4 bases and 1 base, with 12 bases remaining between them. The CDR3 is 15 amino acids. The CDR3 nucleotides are TGTGCTAGTGGTTCTCGGGGGGCCCGCACAGATACGCAGTATTTT. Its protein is CASGSRGARTDTQYF.

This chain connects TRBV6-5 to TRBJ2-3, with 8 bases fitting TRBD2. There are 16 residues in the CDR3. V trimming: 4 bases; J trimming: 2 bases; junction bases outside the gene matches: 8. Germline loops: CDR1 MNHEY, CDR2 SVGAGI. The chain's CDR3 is CASSSPAGAYTDTQYF. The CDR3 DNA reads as TGTGCCAGCAGTTCCCCAGCGGGGGCCTACACAGATACGCAGTATTTT.

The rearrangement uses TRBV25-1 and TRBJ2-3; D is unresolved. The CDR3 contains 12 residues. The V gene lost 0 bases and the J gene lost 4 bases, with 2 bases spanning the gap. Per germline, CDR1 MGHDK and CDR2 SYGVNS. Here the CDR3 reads CASSEYSDTQYF. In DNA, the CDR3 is TGTGCCAGCAGTGAATACTCAGATACGCAGTATTTT.

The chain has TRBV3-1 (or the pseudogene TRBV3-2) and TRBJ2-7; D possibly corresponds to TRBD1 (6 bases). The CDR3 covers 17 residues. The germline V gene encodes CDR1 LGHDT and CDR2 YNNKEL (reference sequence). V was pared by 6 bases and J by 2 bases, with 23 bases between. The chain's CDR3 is CASRITGQPGRTYEQYF. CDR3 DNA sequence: TGTGCCAGCAGAATCACCGGACAGCCCGGAAGGACCTACGAGCAGTACTTC.

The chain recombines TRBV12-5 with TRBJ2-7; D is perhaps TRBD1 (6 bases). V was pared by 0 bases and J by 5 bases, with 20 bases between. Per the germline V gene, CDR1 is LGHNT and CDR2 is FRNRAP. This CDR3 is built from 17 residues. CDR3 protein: CASGLVTSGRGSHEQYF. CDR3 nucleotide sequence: TGTGCTAGTGGTTTGGTAACGTCGGGCAGGGGATCTCACGAGCAGTACTTC.

The CDR3 loop is CASSQATAYGYTF. The CDR3 nucleotides are TGTGCCAGCAGCCAAGCGACAGCTTATGGCTACACCTTC. The chain uses TRBV14 and TRBJ1-2; D possibly corresponds to TRBD1 (5 bases). V dropped 1 base and J dropped 5 bases, with 8 bases sitting between them. CDR1 SGHDN and CDR2 FVKESK come from the germline V gene. The CDR3 contains 13 residues.